The 31 T cell receptor beta chains listed next were all sequenced from one sample in a study of cytomegalovirus exposure and HLA in healthy donors. A multiplex PCR was run with 60 Vbeta primers and 13 Jbeta primers. Produced via immunoSEQ multiplex PCR; TCRdb's table is partial and in-frame only. The data contain some 110,000 clones, about 74% of them seen just once; the ten biggest clones take up 4% to 5.5%. The sequenced material came from PBMCs. These receptor sequences come from a man aged 30 to 45 in good health and CMV-seropositive.

This sequence joins TRBV6-4 and TRBJ1-2, with 8 nucleotides matching TRBD1. The germline CDR1 and CDR2 sequences are MRHNA and SNTAGT. Losses at the gene ends were 4 bases for V and 2 bases for J; bases not matched to a gene: 3. CDR3 length: 14 residues. The CDR3 is CASSARTGNYGYTF. The CDR3 region has the DNA TGTGCCAGCAGTGCCCGGACAGGGAACTATGGCTACACCTTC.

The rearrangement joins TRBV5-1 to TRBJ2-1; unclear D gene. Between the trimmed V and J ends, which lost 3 bases and 6 bases, there was a span of 10 bases. The CDR3 is 13 residues long. The germline V gene has CDR1 SGHRS and CDR2 YFSETQ. The CDR3 DNA sequence: TGCGCCAGCAGCTCTCCTACCCTCAATGAGCAGTTCTTC. Residues: CASSSPTLNEQFF.

This clone appeared a few times. The rearrangement uses TRBV5-5 and TRBJ2-7; 9 bases map to TRBD1. The CDR3 is 14 residues long. Trimming took 4 bases from V and 1 from J; bases not matched to a gene: 3. Germline V lookup: CDR1 SGHKS, CDR2 YYEKEE (reference sequence). The CDR3 protein is CASSRGTGSYEQYF. The CDR3 DNA follows: TGTGCCAGCAGCCGCGGGACAGGGTCCTACGAGCAGTACTTC.

The chain combines TRBV19 with TRBJ2-1, with 10 bases lining up with TRBD2. Trimming removed 2 bases from V and 7 bases from J; junction bases left unmatched: 2. Germline lookup yields CDR1 LNHDA and CDR2 SQIVND (reference sequence). The CDR3 consists of 14 residues. The DNA of the CDR3 is TGTGCCAGTAGTATAAGCGGGGGGGGGAATGAGCAGTTCTTC. Translation: CASSISGGGNEQFF.

The chain recombines TRBV7-3 with TRBJ2-2; D perhaps matches TRBD2 (6 bases). The CDR3 spans 16 residues. Germline values: CDR1 SGHTA, CDR2 FQGTGA. Trimming pared 1 base from V and 3 bases from J, leaving 12 bases between. The DNA of the CDR3 is TGTGCCAGCAGCTTAAACGGCGGGGAGGACACCGGGGAGCTGTTTTTT. Protein sequence: CASSLNGGEDTGELFF.

The chain couples TRBV5-4 to TRBJ2-3; 9 bases match TRBD2. Germline CDR1 reads SGHNT; CDR2 reads YYREEE (reference sequence). The J segment lost 4 bases and the V segment lost 4 bases, leaving 19 bases of the junction unmatched. The CDR3 totals 19 residues. The CDR3 loop is CASSLFRGGAIGSADTQYF. Written as DNA, the CDR3 is TGTGCCAGCAGCCTTTTCCGCGGGGGGGCTATTGGTAGCGCAGATACGCAGTATTTT. Variable domain in full (rest from reference TRBV5-4 and TRBJ2-3): ETGVTQSPTHLIKTRGQQVTLRCSSQSGHNTVSWYQQALGQGPQFIFQYYREEENGRGNFPPRFSGLQFPNYSSELNVNALELDDSALYLCASSLFRGGAIGSADTQYFGPGTRLTVL.

This chain links TRBV7-9 with TRBJ2-1, with a weak D call TRBD2 (7 bases). Looked up from germline, CDR1 is SEHNR and CDR2 is FQNEAQ (reference sequence). V was shortened by 5 bases and J by 3 bases, with 17 bases between the two germline ends. The CDR3 spans 16 residues. The CDR3 protein is CASSPRGGGYYNEQFF. In DNA form, the CDR3 reads TGTGCCAGCAGCCCCCGGGGCGGGGGCTACTACAATGAGCAGTTCTTC.

The rearrangement links TRBV4-1 to TRBJ2-7; the match to TRBD2 covers 8 bases. The germline V gene has CDR1 MGHRA and CDR2 YSYEKL. The CDR3 runs 15 residues. The J segment lost 2 bases and the V segment lost 5 bases, leaving 8 bases of the junction unmatched. This CDR3 reads CASSTHDGGAYEQYF. DNA for the CDR3: TGCGCCAGCAGCACCCACGACGGGGGGGCCTACGAGCAGTACTTC.

This chain connects TRBV27 to TRBJ2-2, with D hard to call. The CDR3 loop spans 14 amino acids. V shed 6 bases and J shed 7 bases, with 15 bases lying between them. Germline CDR1 is MNHEY and CDR2 is SMNVEV (reference sequence). CDR3 region: CASSNGQSFGELFF. CDR3 DNA: TGTGCCAGCAGCAATGGGCAGAGCTTCGGGGAGCTGTTTTTT.

In its sample, this clone was seen a few times. The CDR3 nucleotides read TGTGCCAGCAGTATGGACAGGAACTATGGCTACACCTTC. It yields the protein CASSMDRNYGYTF. The rearrangement links TRBV6-1 to TRBJ1-2, with 7 nucleotides matching TRBD1. The germline V gene has CDR1 MNHNS and CDR2 SASEGT. After removal of 5 bases from V and 2 bases from J, the junction contained 2 bases not matched to a gene. CDR3 size: 13 residues.

The rearrangement links TRBV2 to TRBJ2-1; TRBD2 matches at 9 bases. The germline V gene has CDR1 SNHLY and CDR2 FYNNEI. V shed 7 bases, J shed 3 bases, and the junction held 4 bases outside the gene matches. This CDR3 contains 14 residues. CDR3 residues: CASKRGGDYNEQFF. DNA for the CDR3: TGTGCCAGCAAGCGCGGGGGGGACTACAATGAGCAGTTCTTC.

This clone appeared a few times. The chain uses TRBV6-1 and TRBJ2-5; D unresolved. V lost 4 bases to trimming and J lost 0 bases, with 6 bases between them. This CDR3 region has 13 residues. Germline V gene data show CDR1 as MNHNS and CDR2 as SASEGT. The DNA of the CDR3 is TGTGCCAGCAGTGCCAGATACCAAGAGACCCAGTACTTC. This codes for CASSARYQETQYF.

This chain links TRBV4-1 with TRBJ1-4, with TRBD1 matching 7 bases. V was clipped by 4 bases and J by 5 bases; unmatched bases: 10. CDR1 MGHRA and CDR2 YSYEKL come from the germline V gene. CDR3 length: 16 amino acids. The chain's CDR3 is CASSRGEKGQNEKLFF. The CDR3 DNA reads as TGCGCCAGCAGCCGGGGGGAGAAGGGACAGAATGAAAAACTGTTTTTT.

J is TRBJ2-5 and V is TRBV5-4; 8 bases line up with TRBD1. Germline V gives CDR1 SGHNT, CDR2 YYREEE (reference sequence). The CDR3 is made up of 14 amino acids. V dropped 4 bases and J dropped 2; count of bases not matched to a gene: 4. The CDR3: CASSINRGQETQYF. The CDR3 DNA is TGTGCCAGCAGCATAAACAGGGGGCAAGAGACCCAGTACTTC. The whole variable domain, filled in from reference TRBV5-4 and TRBJ2-5, reads ETGVTQSPTHLIKTRGQQVTLRCSSQSGHNTVSWYQQALGQGPQFIFQYYREEENGRGNFPPRFSGLQFPNYSSELNVNALELDDSALYLCASSINRGQETQYFGPGTRLLVL.

The rearrangement joins TRBV9 to TRBJ1-2; D perhaps matches TRBD1 (6 bases). The CDR3 sequence is 16 residues long. Germline-derived CDR1 and CDR2 are SGDLS and YYNGEE. Between the trimmed V and J ends, which lost 6 bases and 7 bases, there was a span of 25 bases. Here the CDR3 reads CASKDPLTFQGPGYTF. DNA of the CDR3: TGTGCCAGCAAAGACCCCCTTACCTTTCAGGGGCCTGGCTACACCTTC. Based on the CDR3 plus reference TRBV9 and TRBJ1-2, the full variable domain is DSGVTQTPKHLITATGQRVTLRCSPRSGDLSVYWYQQSLDQGLQFLIQYYNGEERAKGNILERFSAQQFPDLHSELNLSSLELGDSALYFCASKDPLTFQGPGYTFGSGTRLTVV.

This chain links TRBV7-9 with TRBJ2-5; 11 bases line up with TRBD2. With 5 bases clipped from V and 3 bases from J, the junction kept 5 bases outside the gene matches. The CDR3 loop spans 15 amino acids. Germline CDR1 is SEHNR and CDR2 is FQNEAQ (reference sequence). The CDR3 DNA reads as TGTGCCAGCAGCCCGGGACTAGCGGCTGAAGAGACCCAGTACTTC. It encodes CASSPGLAAEETQYF.

V is TRBV6-1 and J is TRBJ2-5; 7 nucleotides match TRBD1. The CDR3 has 13 amino acids. The trim removed 2 bases at V and 4 bases at J, leaving 1 base unmatched. Germline V gives CDR1 MNHNS, CDR2 SASEGT. The CDR3 reads CASSEYRGETQYF. In nucleotides, the CDR3 is TGTGCCAGCAGTGAATACAGGGGAGAGACCCAGTACTTC.

The chain recombines TRBV5-5 with TRBJ2-3; TRBD1 is a possible D gene (6 bases). The CDR3 has 16 residues. V was cut by 4 bases and J by 5 bases, with 20 bases left in between. Per the germline V gene, CDR1 is SGHKS and CDR2 is YYEKEE (reference sequence). In DNA, the CDR3 is TGTGCCAGCAGCCGAAATCGTGGACAGCTCGGAGATACGCAGTATTTT. It encodes CASSRNRGQLGDTQYF.

This clone was seen a handful of times. V usage is TRBV2 and J usage is TRBJ2-7; 10 nucleotides agree with TRBD1. V lost 7 bases and J lost 2; bases outside the gene matches: 8. The CDR3 has 15 amino acids. Germline values: CDR1 SNHLY, CDR2 FYNNEI. The CDR3 sequence: CASTPFGTGAYEQYF. The CDR3, as DNA: TGTGCCAGCACCCCGTTTGGGACAGGGGCCTACGAGCAGTACTTC.

The chain employs TRBV25-1 and TRBJ1-2, with TRBD1 identical over 7 bases. The V segment lost 1 base and the J segment 4 bases; nucleotides outside the gene matches: 12. The CDR3 totals 17 residues. Germline CDR1 and CDR2: MGHDK and SYGVNS. CDR3 nucleotide sequence: TGTGCCAGCAGTGAATCTTTCGGAACAGGGGATTTCTATGGCTACACCTTC. Translating it yields CASSESFGTGDFYGYTF.

This clone appeared once. The rearrangement links TRBV28 to TRBJ2-3; 8 nucleotides align to TRBD2. The CDR3 runs 16 residues. Germline loops: CDR1 MDHEN, CDR2 SYDVKM. The ends lost 3 bases at V and 5 bases at J; junction bases unmatched: 10. The CDR3 DNA is TGTGCCAGCAGTTTTGACGGGGGGGGCCAGAGAGATACGCAGTATTTT. This translates into CASSFDGGGQRDTQYF.

CDR3 coding DNA: TGTGCCAGCAGCTTGCGCAGCGCCTCTAGCACAGATACGCAGTATTTT. Translating gives CASSLRSASSTDTQYF. This chain uses TRBV7-9 with TRBJ2-3, with D unresolved. Deletions cut 3 bases from V and 0 bases from J, with 13 bases between. The CDR3 consists of 16 residues. The germline gives CDR1 SEHNR, CDR2 FQNEAQ (reference sequence).

The chain links TRBV6-5 to TRBJ2-7, with D perhaps matching TRBD1 (5 bases). Germline loops: CDR1 MNHEY, CDR2 SVGAGI. The germline V and J ends were trimmed by 8 bases and 0 bases, with 8 bases remaining between them. This CDR3 is 12 amino acids long. The CDR3: CASGASSYEQYF. Written as DNA, the CDR3 is TGTGCCAGCGGGGCCAGCTCCTACGAGCAGTACTTC.

The rearrangement uses TRBV19 and TRBJ2-1; 8 bases fit TRBD2. The V gene end was trimmed by 3 bases and the J gene end by 7 bases; junction bases not matched to a gene: 8. Germline V gives CDR1 LNHDA, CDR2 SQIVND (reference sequence). CDR3 length: 15 amino acids. The CDR3: CASSMNGGAGNEQFF. CDR3 nucleotides: TGTGCCAGTAGTATGAACGGGGGGGCCGGGAATGAGCAGTTCTTC.

The chain recombines TRBV29-1 with TRBJ1-1; 9 nucleotides agree with TRBD1. CDR3 size: 14 residues. Germline CDR1 reads SQVTM; CDR2 reads ANQGSEA. With 6 bases clipped from V and 3 bases from J, the junction kept 8 bases outside the gene matches. This chain's CDR3 is CSVEQGARDTEAFF. The CDR3 DNA reads as TGCAGCGTGGAACAGGGGGCGCGAGACACTGAAGCTTTCTTT.

Only a few counts were recorded for this clone. The V gene is TRBV6-1, the J gene TRBJ1-2, with TRBD1 identical over 8 bases. With 6 bases clipped from V and 2 bases from J, the junction kept 2 bases outside the gene matches. The germline CDR1 and CDR2 sequences are MNHNS and SASEGT. This CDR3 spans 13 amino acids. The CDR3 DNA reads TGTGCCAGCAGCGACAGGGGAAACTATGGCTACACCTTC. The encoded protein is CASSDRGNYGYTF.

As for this clone: The germline gene is not matched at one end of the junction; a read error may be the cause. The chain has TRBV29-1 and TRBJ1-2; TRBD1 is a possible D gene (5 bases). Germline-derived CDR1 and CDR2 are SQVTM and ANQGSEA. The CDR3 sequence is 13 residues long. The CDR3: CSVREEGYYGYPF. Written as DNA, the CDR3 is TGCAGCGTACGGGAGGAGGGGTACTATGGCTACCCCTTC.

The chain carries TRBV4-2 and TRBJ1-5; no firm D call. There are 14 residues in the CDR3. Trimming removed 4 bases at V and 6 bases at J, with 13 bases between. CDR1 is LGHNA and CDR2 is YNFKEQ in the germline V gene. The CDR3, as DNA: TGTGCCAGCAGCCCCGGGAGGTTGGGTCAGCCCCAGCATTTT. Translating it yields CASSPGRLGQPQHF.

V and J are TRBV28 and TRBJ2-1, with TRBD1 as a possible D gene (5 bases). This CDR3 has 15 amino acids. Trimming took off 3 bases at V and 10 bases at J, with 19 bases between the two ends. Germline V gene lookup returns CDR1 MDHEN and CDR2 SYDVKM. The CDR3 here is CASSFSDTRLGEQFF. In DNA, the CDR3 is TGTGCCAGCAGTTTTTCGGACACCAGACTTGGGGAGCAGTTCTTC. Together with reference TRBV28 and TRBJ2-1, the CDR3 gives the full variable domain: DVKVTQSSRYLVKRTGEKVFLECVQDMDHENMFWYRQDPGLGLRLIYFSYDVKMKEKGDIPEGYSVSREKKERFSLILESASTNQTSMYLCASSFSDTRLGEQFFGPGTRLTVL.

This rearrangement joins TRBV9 to TRBJ2-1, with a tentative D call TRBD2 (5 bases). Germline V gene lookup returns CDR1 SGDLS and CDR2 YYNGEE. This CDR3 is built from 16 residues. Trimming stripped 4 bases from V and 0 bases from J, with 14 bases between. As DNA, the CDR3 is TGTGCCAGCAGCAGGCTACCCGGACTCTCCTACAATGAGCAGTTCTTC. Its translation is CASSRLPGLSYNEQFF.

In nucleotides, the CDR3 is TGTGCCAGCAAAAGGGGCAGGAGGGAAGAGACCCAGTACTTC. This translates into CASKRGRREETQYF. This chain connects TRBV2 to TRBJ2-5, with D perhaps TRBD2 (6 bases). V was clipped by 7 bases and J by 3 bases, with 15 bases between them. Germline V CDR1 and CDR2: SNHLY, FYNNEI. There are 14 residues in the CDR3.